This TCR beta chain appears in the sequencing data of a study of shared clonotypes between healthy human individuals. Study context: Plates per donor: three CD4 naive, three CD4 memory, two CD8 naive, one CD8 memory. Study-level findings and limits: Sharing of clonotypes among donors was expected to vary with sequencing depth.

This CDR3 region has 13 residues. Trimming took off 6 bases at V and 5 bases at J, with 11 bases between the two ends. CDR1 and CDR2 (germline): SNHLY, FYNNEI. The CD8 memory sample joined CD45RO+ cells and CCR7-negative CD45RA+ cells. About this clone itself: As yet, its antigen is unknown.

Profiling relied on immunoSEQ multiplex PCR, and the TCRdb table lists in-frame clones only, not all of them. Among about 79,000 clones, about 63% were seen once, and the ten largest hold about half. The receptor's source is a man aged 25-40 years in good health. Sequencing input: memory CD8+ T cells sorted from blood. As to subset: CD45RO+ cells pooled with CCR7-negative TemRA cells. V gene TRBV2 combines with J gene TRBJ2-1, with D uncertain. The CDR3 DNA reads TGTGCCAGCAGGGAAAGGACGCACAATGAGCAGTTCTTC. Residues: CASRERTHNEQFF.